These 24 T cell receptor beta chains were sequenced from one sample in a study of beta chain features in type 1 diabetes. Whole-study results and caveats: There was a moderate but significant shortening of TCRB CDR3s in all four CD4+ subsets of Type 1 diabetes patients.

Expressed TCRB transcripts got sequenced, as all isolated RNA was reverse transcribed. Assay: immunoSEQ multiplex PCR; the TCRdb copy retains only in-frame clones and omits some. The sample lists roughly 50,000 clones, 42% occurring once. These receptors have no identified antigens. Specimen: Tregs from blood. These receptor sequences come from a man aged 30 to 39 with type 1 diabetes.

This clone was seen only a few times. V usage is TRBV18 and J usage is TRBJ2-1, with 7 nucleotides matching TRBD1. The CDR3 has 15 residues. J gave up 0 bases and V 3 bases, and 2 bases lay outside the gene matches. Germline CDR1 KGHSH, CDR2 LQKENI. The CDR3: CASSPRQGSYNEQFF. The CDR3 bases are TGTGCCAGCTCACCGAGACAGGGCTCCTACAATGAGCAGTTCTTC.

This clone was counted a single time. The rearrangement links TRBV7-8 to TRBJ2-5; D is undetermined. The end of the DNA aligns better with TRBJ2-7, so the J call may be wrong. This CDR3 is built from 17 residues. Germline assignment: CDR1 SGHVS and CDR2 FQNEAQ. The CDR3 bases are TGTGCCAGCAGCCTTCAGGTAGAAAGCATCCGAACCTACGAGCAGTACTTC. Encoded protein: CASSLQVESIRTYEQYF.

V and J are TRBV2 and TRBJ1-6; 7 bases are shared with TRBD1. V shed 7 bases, J shed 9 bases, and the junction held 12 bases outside the gene matches. This CDR3 has 15 amino acids. Germline V lookup: CDR1 SNHLY, CDR2 FYNNEI. The CDR3 reads CASTTRQGGSSPLHF. Written as DNA, the CDR3 is TGTGCCAGCACCACGAGACAGGGTGGCAGTTCACCCCTCCACTTT.

J is TRBJ2-2 and V is TRBV29-1; D may be TRBD1 (6 bases). The CDR3 is 14 amino acids. V was cut by 4 bases and J by 3 bases, with 12 bases left in between. Germline V gene sequence: CDR1 SQVTM, CDR2 ANQGSEA. The CDR3 nucleotides read TGCAGCGTTGGGACGGGACACTACACCGGGGAGCTGTTTTTT. Amino acids: CSVGTGHYTGELFF.

V gene TRBV5-5 combines with J gene TRBJ2-1; 7 nucleotides match TRBD1. In germline, CDR1 is SGHKS, CDR2 YYEKEE (reference sequence). This CDR3 has 12 amino acids. The junction had 5 bases not matched to a gene; V was cut back by 4 bases and J by 10 bases. The CDR3 protein is CASSPRGPEQFF. CDR3 DNA sequence: TGTGCCAGCAGCCCTAGGGGGCCGGAGCAGTTCTTC.

The chain has TRBV13 and TRBJ2-1; weak D call: TRBD2 (6 bases). CDR3 length equals 15 residues. Deletions cut 5 bases from V and 8 bases from J, with 19 bases between. The germline V gene encodes CDR1 PRHDT and CDR2 FYEKMQ (reference sequence). This CDR3 is CASSPQRDWRHEQFF. CDR3 in DNA: TGTGCCAGCAGCCCCCAGAGGGACTGGCGCCATGAGCAGTTCTTC.

The V and J genes are TRBV7-9 and TRBJ1-1, with a tentative D call TRBD1 (5 bases). This CDR3 comprises 16 residues. Trimming took off 3 bases at V and 1 base at J, with 15 bases between the two ends. CDR1 and CDR2 (germline): SEHNR, FQNEAQ (reference sequence). CDR3 bases: TGTGCCAGCAGCTTTACGACGGGACTCCGGAACACTGAAGCTTTCTTT. Encoded protein: CASSFTTGLRNTEAFF.

The J gene is TRBJ1-6, the V gene TRBV7-6, with a weak D call TRBD1 (6 bases). This CDR3 contains 17 residues. Germline CDR1 is SGHVS and CDR2 is FNYEAQ. The germline V and J ends were trimmed by 3 bases and 4 bases, with 16 bases remaining between them. CDR3 in amino acids: CASSLGAAGGYNSPLHF. CDR3 DNA: TGTGCCAGCAGCTTGGGGGCGGCGGGGGGGTATAATTCACCCCTCCACTTT.

The chain couples TRBV10-3 to TRBJ2-7, with D possibly TRBD1 on 6 matching bases. The V and J ends lost 4 bases and 1 base respectively, with 14 bases between them. This CDR3 comprises 15 residues. Germline CDR1 reads ENHRY; CDR2 reads SYGVKD. As DNA, the CDR3 is TGTGCCATCAGTGGGTTCACAGGGAGTTCCTACGAGCAGTACTTC. Protein product: CAISGFTGSSYEQYF.

The rearrangement uses TRBV9 and TRBJ2-1; TRBD1 aligns across 7 bases. Unmatched junction bases numbered 7, after V lost 1 base and J lost 9 bases. Germline CDR1 and CDR2: SGDLS and YYNGEE. This CDR3 region has 14 residues. Here the CDR3 DNA reads TGTGCCAGCAGCGTAATGAGGGACAGTGGTGAGCAGTTCTTC. Amino acids: CASSVMRDSGEQFF.

The V call is TRBV7-7, the J call TRBJ1-1; the match to TRBD1 covers 7 bases. CDR1 and CDR2 (germline): SSHAT, FNYEAQ (reference sequence). V gave up 2 bases and J gave up 6 bases; unmatched junction bases: 3. This CDR3 is 13 amino acids long. CDR3 nucleotide sequence: TGTGCCAGCAGCTTACAGCAGGGGGCTGAAGCTTTCTTT. Encoded protein: CASSLQQGAEAFF.

As regards this clone: This sample includes further DNA sequences coding for the same CDR3. The V and J genes are TRBV2 and TRBJ1-1, with 9 bases fitting TRBD1. This CDR3 is 14 amino acids long. J gave up 5 bases and V 6 bases, and 7 bases lay outside the gene matches. The germline gives CDR1 SNHLY, CDR2 FYNNEI. The CDR3, as DNA: TGTGCCAGCAGGCTAACAGGGGGCTATACTGAAGCTTTCTTT. Protein: CASRLTGGYTEAFF.

The J gene is TRBJ2-5, the V gene TRBV5-1, with 8 positions matching TRBD1. The V gene's germline CDR1 is SGHRS and CDR2 YFSETQ. This CDR3 is 14 amino acids long. The trim removed 4 bases at V and 3 bases at J, leaving 5 bases unmatched. CDR3 sequence reads: CASSQGQEEETQYF. The CDR3 nucleotides are TGCGCCAGCAGCCAGGGACAGGAAGAAGAGACCCAGTACTTC.

This clone was picked up one time. This chain links TRBV5-1 with TRBJ1-1, with no clear D. This CDR3 has 19 amino acids. Germline-derived CDR1 and CDR2 are SGHRS and YFSETQ. Deletions cut 4 bases from V and 0 bases from J, with 25 bases between. The CDR3 region has the DNA TGCGCCAGCAGCCCCATCCCCCGGGGATTAAGATTCATGAACACTGAAGCTTTCTTT. This sequence encodes CASSPIPRGLRFMNTEAFF.

The rearrangement links TRBV19 to TRBJ2-1; weak D call: TRBD1 (5 bases). Germline V gene lookup returns CDR1 LNHDA and CDR2 SQIVND (reference sequence). This CDR3 has 16 residues. The germline V and J ends were trimmed by 6 bases and 5 bases, with 20 bases remaining between them. CDR3 protein: CASSPNEAGYHNEQFF. For the CDR3, the DNA is TGTGCCAGTAGCCCCAACGAGGCAGGGTACCACAATGAGCAGTTCTTC.

The chain is built from TRBV5-5 and TRBJ1-5, with 11 bases matching TRBD1. The CDR3 extends over 15 amino acids. The V and J ends lost 3 bases and 9 bases, in that order; junction bases with no gene match: 8. CDR1 is SGHKS, CDR2 YYEKEE, per germline (reference sequence). The CDR3, as DNA: TGTGCCAGCAGCTCGGGACAGGGGGTGGCGCGGCCCCAGCATTTT. Translation gives CASSSGQGVARPQHF.

The chain is built from TRBV29-1 and TRBJ2-5; 7 bases agree with TRBD1. V gave up 1 base and J gave up 4 bases; unmatched junction bases: 3. This CDR3 comprises 13 residues. Germline V lookup: CDR1 SQVTM, CDR2 ANQGSEA. The DNA of the CDR3 is TGCAGCGTTGAAGGCCCAGGGGGAGAGACCCAGTACTTC. Protein product: CSVEGPGGETQYF.

In its sample, this clone was seen a few times. This chain links TRBV6-1 with TRBJ2-5; TRBD2 matches 8 bases. V gave up 4 bases and J gave up 4 bases; unmatched junction bases: 5. The germline V gene has CDR1 MNHNS and CDR2 SASEGT. This CDR3 has 14 residues. CDR3 in amino acids: CASSGAGEGETQYF. The CDR3 DNA reads as TGTGCCAGCAGTGGAGCGGGAGAAGGAGAGACCCAGTACTTC.

The J gene is TRBJ2-7, the V gene TRBV4-2; 12 positions match TRBD2. J gave up 10 bases and V 0 bases, and 10 bases lay outside the gene matches. Germline CDR1 and CDR2: LGHNA and YNFKEQ. This CDR3 contains 16 residues. The CDR3 loop reads CASSQDLLAGGRVQYF. In nucleotides, the CDR3 is TGTGCCAGCAGCCAAGATCTCCTAGCGGGAGGGAGGGTACAGTACTTC.

This chain joins TRBV4-2 and TRBJ2-5; a weak D match, TRBD2 (6 bases). The CDR3 runs to 14 residues. Trimming shortened V by 4 bases and J by 5 bases, and 14 bases separated the two germline ends. Germline V gives CDR1 LGHNA, CDR2 YNFKEQ. The CDR3 DNA sequence: TGTGCCAGCAGCCTTACCGGGAGTGAGGAGACCCAGTACTTC. Protein: CASSLTGSEETQYF.

This chain uses TRBV5-1 with TRBJ2-1; 8 bases align to TRBD2. V shed 4 bases and J 9 bases; nucleotides not matched to a gene: 9. Germline-derived CDR1 and CDR2 are SGHRS and YFSETQ. The CDR3 loop spans 14 amino acids. CDR3 DNA: TGCGCCAGCAGCCCGTCAGCGGGAGAGGGTGAGCAGTTCTTC. Translated, it gives CASSPSAGEGEQFF.

There are a few counts of this clone. The chain joins TRBV6-1 to TRBJ2-1; 7 bases map to TRBD2. This CDR3 is built from 15 residues. The V gene's germline CDR1 is MNHNS and CDR2 SASEGT. Trimming removed 7 bases from V and 3 bases from J; junction bases left unmatched: 9. This chain's CDR3 is CASNQRAGVYNEQFF. In DNA, the CDR3 is TGTGCCAGCAACCAAAGGGCGGGAGTCTACAATGAGCAGTTCTTC.

This clone showed up just a few times. The rearrangement joins TRBV5-6 to TRBJ2-1; 8 bases map to TRBD1. The CDR3 has 16 amino acids. The ends lost 0 bases at V and 2 bases at J; junction bases unmatched: 4. Germline CDR1 reads SGHDT; CDR2 reads YYEEEE. CDR3 nucleotide sequence: TGTGCCAGCAGCTTGGGGACAGGGTTTACCTACAATGAGCAGTTCTTC. The encoded protein is CASSLGTGFTYNEQFF.

Only one count was recorded for this clone. V usage is TRBV11-2 and J usage is TRBJ1-1; the D is unclear. V was shortened by 3 bases and J by 11 bases, with 13 bases between the two germline ends. The CDR3 has 12 amino acids. Germline values: CDR1 SGHAT, CDR2 FQNNGV. CDR3 nucleotides: TGTGCCAGCAGCTTTAGTGAGAGTGAGGCTTTCTTT. This encodes CASSFSESEAFF.